Below are 9 T cell receptor beta chains sequenced from a single sample in a study of neurological immune-mediated disorders. TCRdb fed the 5' RACE reads into MiXCR, producing one record per CDR3 protein. The sample carries over 70,000 distinct CDR3 sequences, about 9.4% recorded once. Time point defined: longitudinal time-point 1 (baseline). Sequencing was performed on PBMCs. These receptors came from a man aged 30 to 45 in good health.

This clonotype was recorded at least ten times. The chain uses TRBV3-1 and TRBJ2-1; unclear D gene. CDR1 and CDR2 from the germline V gene are LGHDT and YNNKEL (reference sequence). V lost 2 bases to trimming and J lost 0 bases, with 17 bases between them. The CDR3 is made up of 18 amino acids. The CDR3 DNA reads as TGTGCCAGCAGCCAAATTTTTTCAGCCGTCAGCTCCTACAATGAGCAGTTCTTC. Protein product: CASSQIFSAVSSYNEQFF.

This clonotype appeared many times. The rearrangement uses TRBV20-1 and TRBJ2-7; the match to TRBD2 covers 13 bases. Germline V gene sequence: CDR1 DFQATT, CDR2 SNEGSKA (reference sequence). The trim removed 5 bases at V and 7 bases at J, leaving 11 bases unmatched. This CDR3 has 15 amino acids. The CDR3 loop is CSAPLWGLAGREQYF. The CDR3 DNA reads as TGCAGTGCTCCACTATGGGGACTAGCGGGACGAGAGCAGTACTTC.

This clonotype was counted ten times or more. The rearrangement uses TRBV24-1 and TRBJ2-2; 9 nucleotides line up with TRBD1. This CDR3 spans 16 amino acids. V shed 0 bases, J shed 7 bases, and the junction held 5 bases outside the gene matches. Germline loops: CDR1 KGHDR, CDR2 SFDVKD. CDR3 sequence: CATSDLHGQGHGELFF. The CDR3 nucleotides are TGTGCCACCAGTGATTTGCATGGACAGGGGCACGGGGAGCTGTTTTTT.

This clonotype showed up many times. The rearrangement joins TRBV5-1 to TRBJ2-1; 11 nucleotides align to TRBD2. The CDR3 spans 19 residues. Per germline, CDR1 SGHRS and CDR2 YFSETQ. The V and J ends lost 4 bases and 8 bases, in that order; junction bases with no gene match: 20. CDR3 DNA sequence: TGCGCCAGCAGCGTCGGGACTAGCGGAACGGGGAGGATACGGGATGAGCAGTTCTTC. This gives the protein CASSVGTSGTGRIRDEQFF.

The chain recombines TRBV30 with TRBJ2-7, with D possibly matching TRBD2 (6 bases). The CDR3 loop spans 13 amino acids. Trimming took off 6 bases at V and 1 base at J, with 13 bases between the two ends. Germline V gene lookup returns CDR1 GTSNPN and CDR2 SVGIG (reference sequence). CDR3: CACAFGGSYEQYF. CDR3 DNA sequence: TGTGCCTGTGCCTTCGGGGGATCCTACGAGCAGTACTTC.

This clonotype was picked up many times. The J gene is TRBJ1-1, the V gene TRBV9, with 7 nucleotides matching TRBD1. Germline V CDR1 and CDR2: SGDLS, YYNGEE. CDR3 length equals 13 residues. V gave up 3 bases and J gave up 3 bases; unmatched junction bases: 2. The chain's CDR3 is CASSAGQDTEAFF. The CDR3 DNA is TGTGCCAGCAGCGCCGGACAGGACACTGAAGCTTTCTTT.

This clonotype was seen at least ten times. The rearrangement joins TRBV5-1 to TRBJ2-3; 14 nucleotides align to TRBD2. V gave up 4 bases and J gave up 5 bases; unmatched junction bases: 3. This CDR3 has 15 amino acids. The germline V gene encodes CDR1 SGHRS and CDR2 YFSETQ. CDR3: CASSTGTSGRDTQYF. The CDR3 DNA is TGCGCCAGCAGCACTGGGACTAGCGGGAGAGATACGCAGTATTTT.

This clonotype was counted many times. The chain couples TRBV20-1 to TRBJ1-5; 10 bases are shared with TRBD1. The length of the CDR3 is 15 residues. Germline lookup yields CDR1 DFQATT and CDR2 SNEGSKA (reference sequence). J gave up 1 base and V 6 bases, and 6 bases lay outside the gene matches. CDR3 in amino acids: CSARRQGASNQPQHF. The CDR3 region has the DNA TGCAGTGCGCGCCGACAGGGGGCAAGCAATCAGCCCCAGCATTTT.

This clonotype was observed a few times. The rearrangement uses TRBV29-1 and TRBJ2-5, with 11 positions matching TRBD2. After removal of 7 bases from V and 5 bases from J, the junction contained 6 bases not matched to a gene. The CDR3 consists of 13 residues. The V gene's germline CDR1 is SQVTM and CDR2 ANQGSEA. The CDR3 here is CSADPSGRETQYF. Here the CDR3 DNA reads TGCAGCGCGGACCCTAGCGGGAGGGAGACCCAGTACTTC. Supplemented by reference TRBV29-1 and TRBJ2-5, the full variable domain reads SAVISQKPSRDICQRGTSLTIQCQVDSQVTMMFWYRQQPGQSLTLIATANQGSEATYESGFVIDKFPISRPNLTFSTLTVSNMSPEDSSIYLCSADPSGRETQYFGPGTRLLVL.